The clone carrying this T cell receptor beta chain has a single count. The data were taken from a study of blood T cell repertoires in COVID-19. For the study at large: T cells, B-cell-depleted T cells, or PBMCs provided the cDNA or gDNA that served as material.

Generated by immunoSEQ multiplex PCR, the TCRdb table keeps only in-frame clones and is missing some. Of under 200,000 clones in the sample, around 85% were seen once. Germline CDR1 SEHNR, CDR2 FQNEAQ (reference sequence). Trimming left V 7 bases short and J 4 bases short, with 14 bases between. The CDR3 runs to 14 residues. The TCR was taken from a man aged 55 to 70 with acute or convalescent COVID-19. The sequencing sample was made of peripheral blood. The J gene is TRBJ1-5, the V gene TRBV7-9, with D possibly matching TRBD1 (5 bases). The CDR3 loop is CASNAGSRNQPQHF. In nucleotides, the CDR3 is TGTGCCAGCAACGCAGGGTCTAGGAATCAGCCCCAGCATTTT.